The clone carrying this TCR beta chain is a singleton in its sample. What it binds is not known. This sample was taken from a study of cytomegalovirus exposure and HLA in healthy donors. The CDR3 covers 15 residues. Germline-derived CDR1 and CDR2 are MRHNA and SNTAGT. The V and J ends lost 2 bases and 6 bases respectively, with 15 bases between them. TCRdb's table, derived via immunoSEQ multiplex PCR, lists solely in-frame clones and lacks some. The sample records 170,000 or so clones, 85% being singletons. Study observations and caveats: Cytomegalovirus association was listed for around 180 TCR beta chains.

The sequence was obtained from a young man in good health and CMV-seropositive. Sequences were obtained from PBMCs. The genes are TRBV6-4 and TRBJ2-3, with D possibly being TRBD2 (6 bases). The chain's CDR3 is CASSDGAGLGDTQYF. CDR3 in DNA: TGTGCCAGCAGTGACGGGGCGGGATTGGGTGATACGCAGTATTTT.